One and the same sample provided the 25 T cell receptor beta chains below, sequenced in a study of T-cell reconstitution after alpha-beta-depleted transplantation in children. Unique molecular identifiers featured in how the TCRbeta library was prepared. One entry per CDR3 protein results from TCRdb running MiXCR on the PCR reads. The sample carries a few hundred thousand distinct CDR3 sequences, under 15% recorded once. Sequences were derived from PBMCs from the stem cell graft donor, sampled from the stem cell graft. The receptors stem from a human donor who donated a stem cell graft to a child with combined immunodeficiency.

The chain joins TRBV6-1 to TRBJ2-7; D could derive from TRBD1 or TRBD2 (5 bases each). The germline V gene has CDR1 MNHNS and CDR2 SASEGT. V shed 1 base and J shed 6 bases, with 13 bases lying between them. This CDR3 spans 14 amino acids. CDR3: CASSEEKGRLEQYF. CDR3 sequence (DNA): TGTGCCAGCAGTGAAGAAAAGGGACGGCTCGAGCAGTACTTC.

The CDR3 loop is CASSLGEGLGTQYF. In nucleotides, the CDR3 is TGTGCCAGCAGCTTGGGGGAGGGCCTGGGGACCCAGTACTTC. The V and J genes are TRBV5-4 and TRBJ2-5, with TRBD2 identical over 7 bases. The germline V gene has CDR1 SGHNT and CDR2 YYREEE (reference sequence). The junction had 6 bases not matched to a gene; V was cut back by 0 bases and J by 7 bases. There are 14 residues in the CDR3.

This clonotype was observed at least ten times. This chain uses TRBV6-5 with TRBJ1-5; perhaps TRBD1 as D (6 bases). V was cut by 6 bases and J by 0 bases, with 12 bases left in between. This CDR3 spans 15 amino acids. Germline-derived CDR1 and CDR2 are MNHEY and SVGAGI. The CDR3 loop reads CASRMTGYSNQPQHF. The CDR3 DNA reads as TGTGCCAGCAGAATGACAGGTTATAGCAATCAGCCCCAGCATTTT.

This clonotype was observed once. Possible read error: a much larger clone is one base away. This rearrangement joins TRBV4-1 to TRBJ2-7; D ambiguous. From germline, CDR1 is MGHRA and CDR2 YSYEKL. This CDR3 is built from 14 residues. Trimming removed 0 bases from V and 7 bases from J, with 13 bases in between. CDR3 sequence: CASSQDPFRAEQYF. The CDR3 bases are TGCGCCAGCAGCCAAGATCCTTTCAGAGCGGAGCAGTACTTC.

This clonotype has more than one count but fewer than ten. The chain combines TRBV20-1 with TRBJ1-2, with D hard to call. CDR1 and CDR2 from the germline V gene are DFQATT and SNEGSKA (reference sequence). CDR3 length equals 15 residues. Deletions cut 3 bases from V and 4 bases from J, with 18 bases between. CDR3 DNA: TGCAGTGCTAGGGCCCGCAGTCCTAGAACCTATGGCTACACCTTC. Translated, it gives CSARARSPRTYGYTF.

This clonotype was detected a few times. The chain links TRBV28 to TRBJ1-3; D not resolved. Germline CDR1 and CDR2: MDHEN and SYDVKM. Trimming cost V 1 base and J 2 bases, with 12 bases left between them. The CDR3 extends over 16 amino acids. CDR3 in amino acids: CASSLYPGRTGNTIYF. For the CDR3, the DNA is TGTGCCAGCAGTTTATACCCAGGCAGAACTGGAAACACCATATATTTT.

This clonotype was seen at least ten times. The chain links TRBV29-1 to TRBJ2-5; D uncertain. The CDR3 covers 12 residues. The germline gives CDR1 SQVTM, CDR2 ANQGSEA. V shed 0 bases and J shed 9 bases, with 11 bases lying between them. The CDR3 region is CSVEDYGSAQYF. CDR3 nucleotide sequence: TGCAGCGTTGAAGATTATGGGTCGGCCCAGTACTTC.

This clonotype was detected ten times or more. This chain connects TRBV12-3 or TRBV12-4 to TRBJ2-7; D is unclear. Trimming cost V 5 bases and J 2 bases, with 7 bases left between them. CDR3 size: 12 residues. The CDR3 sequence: CASSLSPYEQYF. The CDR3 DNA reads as TGTGCCAGCAGTCTCAGTCCCTACGAGCAGTACTTC.

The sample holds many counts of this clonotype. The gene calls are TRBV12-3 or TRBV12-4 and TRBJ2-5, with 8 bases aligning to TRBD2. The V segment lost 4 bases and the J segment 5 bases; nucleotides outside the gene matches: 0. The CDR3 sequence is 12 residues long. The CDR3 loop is CASSSSGETQYF. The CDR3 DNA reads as TGTGCCAGCAGTTCTAGCGGGGAGACCCAGTACTTC.

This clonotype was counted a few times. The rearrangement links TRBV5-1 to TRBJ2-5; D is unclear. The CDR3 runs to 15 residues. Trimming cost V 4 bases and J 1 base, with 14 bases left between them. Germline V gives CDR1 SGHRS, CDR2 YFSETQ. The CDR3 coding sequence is TGCGCCAGCAGCGGCCCCACGGCAGCCCAAGAGACCCAGTACTTC. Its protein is CASSGPTAAQETQYF.

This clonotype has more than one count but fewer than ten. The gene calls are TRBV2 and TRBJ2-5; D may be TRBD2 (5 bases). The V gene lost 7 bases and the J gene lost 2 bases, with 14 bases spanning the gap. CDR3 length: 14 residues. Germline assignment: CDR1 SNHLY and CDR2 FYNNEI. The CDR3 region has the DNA TGTGCCAGCAAGAGCGGACGGACTCAAGAGACCCAGTACTTC. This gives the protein CASKSGRTQETQYF.

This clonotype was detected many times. DNA of the CDR3: TGTGCCAGCAGTTTCGAGGGGGCTGGTCAGCCCCAGCATTTT. Residues: CASSFEGAGQPQHF. The V call is TRBV12-3 or TRBV12-4, the J call TRBJ1-5, with 7 bases matching TRBD1. J lost 6 bases, V lost 3 bases, and 5 bases had no gene match. This CDR3 has 14 amino acids.

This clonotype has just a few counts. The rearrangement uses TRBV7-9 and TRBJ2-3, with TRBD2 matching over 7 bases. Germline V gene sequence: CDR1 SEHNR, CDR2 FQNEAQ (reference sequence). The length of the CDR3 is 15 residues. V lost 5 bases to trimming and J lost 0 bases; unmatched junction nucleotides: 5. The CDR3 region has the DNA TGTGCCAGCAGCCCAATGGGAGGGAGCACAGATACGCAGTATTTT. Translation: CASSPMGGSTDTQYF. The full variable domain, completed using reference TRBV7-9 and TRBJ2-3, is DTGVSQNPRHKITKRGQNVTFRCDPISEHNRLYWYRQTLGQGPEFLTYFQNEAQLEKSRLLSDRFSAERPKGSFSTLEIQRTEQGDSAMYLCASSPMGGSTDTQYFGPGTRLTVL.

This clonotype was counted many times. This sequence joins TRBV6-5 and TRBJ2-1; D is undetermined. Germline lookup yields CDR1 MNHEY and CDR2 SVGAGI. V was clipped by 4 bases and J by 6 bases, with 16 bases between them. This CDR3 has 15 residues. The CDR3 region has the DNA TGTGCCAGCAGTTCTGGACCACCTCTGATCAATGAGCAGTTCTTC. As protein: CASSSGPPLINEQFF.

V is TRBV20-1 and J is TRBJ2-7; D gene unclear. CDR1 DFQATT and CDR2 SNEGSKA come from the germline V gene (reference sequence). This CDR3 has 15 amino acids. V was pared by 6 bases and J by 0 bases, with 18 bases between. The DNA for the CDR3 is TGCAGTGCCCAAGCTAGTGGCTGGGGCTCCTACGAGCAGTACTTC. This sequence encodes CSAQASGWGSYEQYF.

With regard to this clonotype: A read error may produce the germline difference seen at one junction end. CDR3 nucleotides: TGTGCCAGCAGCTTGACTAGCGGGAGGTTCACAAATACGCAGTATTTT. This sequence encodes CASSLTSGRFTNTQYF. This sequence joins TRBV7-2 and TRBJ2-3; 13 nucleotides agree with TRBD2. From germline, CDR1 is SGHTA and CDR2 FQGNSA. The CDR3 sequence is 16 residues long.

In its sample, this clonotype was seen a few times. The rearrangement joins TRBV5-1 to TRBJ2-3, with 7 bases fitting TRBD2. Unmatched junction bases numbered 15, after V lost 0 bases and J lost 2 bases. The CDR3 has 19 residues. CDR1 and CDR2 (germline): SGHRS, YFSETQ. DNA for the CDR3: TGCGCCAGCAGCTTGGCCGTCGTTGAGCGGGGCGCACTCACAGATACGCAGTATTTT. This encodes CASSLAVVERGALTDTQYF.

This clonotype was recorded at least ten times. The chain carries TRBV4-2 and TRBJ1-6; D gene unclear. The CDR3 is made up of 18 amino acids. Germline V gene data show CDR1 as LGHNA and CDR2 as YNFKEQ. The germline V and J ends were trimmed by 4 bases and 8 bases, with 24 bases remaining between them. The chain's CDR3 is CASSPTALVVGKDSPLHF. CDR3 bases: TGTGCCAGCAGCCCCACGGCCCTAGTGGTGGGTAAAGATTCACCCCTCCACTTT.

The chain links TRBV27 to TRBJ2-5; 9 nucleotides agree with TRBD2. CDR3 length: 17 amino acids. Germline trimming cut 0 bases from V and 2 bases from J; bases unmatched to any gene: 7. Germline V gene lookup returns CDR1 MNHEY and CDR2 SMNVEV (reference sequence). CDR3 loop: CASSLSGRLAGQETQYF. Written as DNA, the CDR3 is TGTGCCAGCAGTTTATCGGGGCGGCTAGCGGGACAAGAGACCCAGTACTTC.

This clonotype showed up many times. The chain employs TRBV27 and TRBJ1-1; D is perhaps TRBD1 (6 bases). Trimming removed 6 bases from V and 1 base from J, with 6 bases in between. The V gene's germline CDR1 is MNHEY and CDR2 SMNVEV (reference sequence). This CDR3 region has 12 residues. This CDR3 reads CASRTGNTEAFF. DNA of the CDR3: TGTGCCAGCAGGACAGGGAACACTGAAGCTTTCTTT.

The CDR3 sequence: CSAGTGRGYTF. The CDR3 DNA sequence: TGCAGCGCGGGGACAGGGCGCGGCTACACCTTC. The V and J genes are TRBV29-1 and TRBJ1-2, with TRBD1 matching 9 bases. V dropped 7 bases and J dropped 8; count of bases not matched to a gene: 5. The CDR3 length is 11 residues. Germline values: CDR1 SQVTM, CDR2 ANQGSEA.

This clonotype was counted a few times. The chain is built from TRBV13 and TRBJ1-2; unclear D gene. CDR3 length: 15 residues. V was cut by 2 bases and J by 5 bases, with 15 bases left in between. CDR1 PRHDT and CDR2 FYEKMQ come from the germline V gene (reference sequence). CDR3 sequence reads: CASSLNLVGDYGYTF. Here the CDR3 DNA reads TGTGCCAGCAGCTTAAATTTAGTGGGCGATTATGGCTACACCTTC.

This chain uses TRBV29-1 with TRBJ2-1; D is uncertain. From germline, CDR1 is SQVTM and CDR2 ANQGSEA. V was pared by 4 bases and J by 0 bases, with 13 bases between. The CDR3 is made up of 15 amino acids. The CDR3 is CSVGAQRLSYNEQFF. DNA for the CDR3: TGCAGCGTTGGAGCTCAGCGACTCTCCTACAATGAGCAGTTCTTC.

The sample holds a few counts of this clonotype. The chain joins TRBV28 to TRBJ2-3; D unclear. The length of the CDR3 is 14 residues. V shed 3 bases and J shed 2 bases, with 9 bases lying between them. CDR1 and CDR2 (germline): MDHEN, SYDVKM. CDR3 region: CASSFYRVTDTQYF. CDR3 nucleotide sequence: TGTGCCAGCAGTTTCTATAGGGTCACAGATACGCAGTATTTT.

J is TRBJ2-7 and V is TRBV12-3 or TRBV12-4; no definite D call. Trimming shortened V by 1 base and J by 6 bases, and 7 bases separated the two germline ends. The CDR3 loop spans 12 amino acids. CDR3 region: CASSLDNREQYF. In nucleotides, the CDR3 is TGTGCCAGCAGTTTAGACAATCGCGAGCAGTACTTC.